The sequence of this TCR beta chain was determined in a study of blood T cell repertoires in COVID-19. Study context: Acute and convalescent COVID-19 samples came from the United States, Italy and Spain.

Study processing details: From reference gene primer amplification, estimates of nucleated cell counts were derived. Only in-frame clones appear in the TCRdb table, and some are missing; sequencing was by immunoSEQ multiplex PCR. The DNA was the basis for D and trimming; V, J and clone size are from that table. This sample has 140,000 to 150,000 clones, with 80% to 90% found just once. Deletions cut 0 bases from V and 1 base from J, with 7 bases between. The CDR3 covers 15 residues. Germline values: CDR1 LNHNV, CDR2 YYDKDF (reference sequence). The origin of this receptor is a woman in her 50s with acute or convalescent COVID-19. V gene TRBV15 combines with J gene TRBJ1-3; possibly TRBD1 for D (5 bases). Sequencing was performed on peripheral blood. The CDR3 here is CATSREGGSGNTIYF. The CDR3 DNA follows: TGTGCCACCAGCAGAGAGGGGGGATCTGGAAACACCATATATTTT. The complete variable domain, with remaining parts taken from reference TRBV15 and TRBJ1-3, reads DAMVIQNPRYQVTQFGKPVTLSCSQTLNHNVMYWYQQKSSQAPKLLFHYYDKDFNNEADTPDNFQSRRPNTSFCFLDIRSPGLGDTAMYLCATSREGGSGNTIYFGEGSWLTVV.